These T cell receptor beta chains were read from a single sample in a study of tumor-infiltrating lymphocytes in primary liver carcinoma. TCRdb reanalysed the multiplex PCR reads using MiXCR and keeps one entry per CDR3 protein. The profile shows 320,000 or so distinct CDR3 sequences, approximately 65% of them singletons. Specimen: peripheral blood. Receptors were obtained from a middle-aged man with primary liver carcinoma and hepatitis B virus infection. The CDR3 runs from the conserved cysteine through the conserved F or W. The D gene is left open where the match is weak. Only some rows state a clone size, as once, few, many or a class for expanded clones.

v_gene,abundance,len,d_gene,j_gene,CDR3nt,CDR3aa
TRBV7-9,NA,16,TRBD2,TRBJ2-1,TGTGCCAGCAGCGTATCCAGCGGGATGTACGAGGGGGAGCAGTTCTTC,CASSVSSGMYEGEQFF
TRBV10-3,NA,15,TRBD1,TRBJ1-2,TGTGCCATCAGTGATGCGGCCGGGACAGATTATAGCTACACCTTC,CAISDAAGTDYSYTF
TRBV12-5,NA,16,NA,TRBJ2-7,TGTGATAGTGGTTTGGTCCGGGATTTGGAGCTCTACGAGCAGTACTTC,CDSGLVRDLELYEQYF
TRBV30,NA,14,NA,TRBJ2-7,TGTGCCTGCCGTTGGCCAGGGTATTCCTACGTGCAGTACTTC,CACRWPGYSYVQYF
TRBV5-1,NA,14,NA,TRBJ1-3,TGCGCCAGCAGCTGGCAAGGGACTGGAAACACCATATATTTT,CASSWQGTGNTIYF
TRBV18,NA,19,TRBD1,TRBJ2-5,TGTGCCAGCTCACGGAAACGCCCGGGACAGGGGGCCGTTGAAGAGAACCAGTACTTC,CASSRKRPGQGAVEENQYF
TRBV7-9,few,15,NA,TRBJ2-1,TGTGCCAGCAGCTTAGAGGGACTCCATTCCAATGAGCAGTTCTTC,CASSLEGLHSNEQFF
TRBV11-2,NA,18,TRBD1,TRBJ1-3,TGTGCCAGCAGCTCAAGGGGGACAGCGTTCAACTCTGGAAACACCATATATTTT,CASSSRGTAFNSGNTIYF
TRBV4-1,NA,14,NA,TRBJ1-1,TGCGCCAGCAGACAAGATCCCAGGGCGGCTGAAGCTTTCTTT,CASRQDPRAAEAFF
TRBV12-3/TRBV12-4,NA,13,NA,TRBJ2-5,TGTGCTAGCAGCAGTATCGGGGGTGAGACCCAGTACTTC,CASSSIGGETQYF
TRBV29-1,many,11,NA,TRBJ2-3,TGCAGCGTTGGCGGCCCAGATACGCAGTATTTT,CSVGGPDTQYF
TRBV12-3/TRBV12-4,many,12,NA,TRBJ1-2,TGTGCCAGCAGCTCTGGAGGTATGGGCTACACCTTC,CASSSGGMGYTF
TRBV24-1,NA,17,TRBD2,TRBJ2-2,TGTGCCACCGACCACCCCCGTGGAGTAGCGGGGGCCGGGGAGCTGTTTTTT,CATDHPRGVAGAGELFF
TRBV30,few,14,NA,TRBJ1-1,TGTGCCTGGAGTTTAATGACAGGAAAAACTGAAGCTTTCTTT,CAWSLMTGKTEAFF
TRBV6-5,many,14,NA,TRBJ1-6,TGTGCCAGCACTCCATCAGGGATGGCTTCACCCCTCCACTTT,CASTPSGMASPLHF
TRBV12-2,NA,16,NA,TRBJ2-1,TGTGCAAGTCGTTCCCTGACTAGCGGGTGGTCCAATGTGCAGTTCTTC,CASRSLTSGWSNVQFF
TRBV12-3/TRBV12-4,NA,15,NA,TRBJ2-7,TGTGCCAGCAGTCCCTGGGGTAACGGGACTGTCGAGCAGTACTTC,CASSPWGNGTVEQYF
TRBV7-9,NA,15,TRBD2,TRBJ2-7,TGTGCCAGCAGCTTCGTTAGCGGGAGGACTTACGAGCAGTACTTC,CASSFVSGRTYEQYF
TRBV7-9,NA,12,NA,TRBJ1-3,TGTGCCAGCAGCTTAGGAGAAAACACCATATATTTT,CASSLGENTIYF
TRBV5-1,few,13,NA,TRBJ2-3,TGCGCCAGCAGCTTGGAGGGGTCAGATACGCAGTATTTT,CASSLEGSDTQYF
TRBV11-3,many,14,NA,TRBJ2-1,TGTGCCAGCGGACTCGTGAGGCCAATAAATGAGCAGTTCTTC,CASGLVRPINEQFF
TRBV11-1,NA,13,NA,TRBJ1-2,TGCGCCAGCAGCTTCTCCATGGTTGGAGGCTACACCTTC,CASSFSMVGGYTF
TRBV10-3,NA,17,TRBD2,TRBJ2-2,TGTGCCATCAGTGGACTAGCGGGAGGGGTCGACACCGGGGAGCTGTTTTTT,CAISGLAGGVDTGELFF
TRBV7-9,NA,14,TRBD1,TRBJ1-2,TGTGCCAGCAGCTCTTGGGGACAGGGGAACGGCTACACCTTC,CASSSWGQGNGYTF
TRBV29-1,NA,14,NA,TRBJ1-1,TGCGGCGCCAGACTTTCCCCCATGAACACTGAAGCATTCTTT,CGARLSPMNTEAFF
TRBV11-1,NA,13,NA,TRBJ1-6,TGTTCCAGCAGCTCCGAGGGTAATTCACCCCTCCACTTT,CSSSSEGNSPLHF
TRBV5-1,NA,15,NA,TRBJ2-2,TGCGCCAGCAGCCCCAGGGTCTCGAACACCGGGAAGCTGTTTTTT,CASSPRVSNTGKLFF
TRBV4-1,NA,12,NA,TRBJ2-7,TGCGCCTGCAGCCACGCTCCCTTCGAGCAGTACTTC,CACSHAPFEQYF
TRBV12-3/TRBV12-4,many,11,NA,TRBJ2-3,TGTGCCAGCAGTACCCTAGATACGCAGTATTTT,CASSTLDTQYF
TRBV11-2,NA,13,NA,TRBJ2-1,TGTGTCAGCAGCCCCCGGAGCGGCACTGAGCAGTTCTTC,CVSSPRSGTEQFF
TRBV11-2,NA,14,NA,TRBJ2-7,TGTGCCAGCAGCTTGTCAAGGGCTTCGCACGAGCAGCACTTC,CASSLSRASHEQHF
TRBV5-4,NA,14,NA,TRBJ2-5,TGTGCCAGCAGCTTGCCTGGTAAGAGGGAGACCCAGTACTTC,CASSLPGKRETQYF
TRBV5-4,few,14,TRBD2,TRBJ2-7,TGTGCCAGCAGCTCTAGCGGGAGCTCCTACGAGCAGTACTTC,CASSSSGSSYEQYF
TRBV12-3/TRBV12-4,many,15,NA,TRBJ1-4,TGTGCCAGCAGGAAACTGAGGGACAATAATGAAAAACTGTTTTTT,CASRKLRDNNEKLFF
TRBV4-1,NA,14,NA,TRBJ2-1,TGCGCCAGCAGCCAAGGGTCCAACTTTAGGGGGCAGTTCTTC,CASSQGSNFRGQFF